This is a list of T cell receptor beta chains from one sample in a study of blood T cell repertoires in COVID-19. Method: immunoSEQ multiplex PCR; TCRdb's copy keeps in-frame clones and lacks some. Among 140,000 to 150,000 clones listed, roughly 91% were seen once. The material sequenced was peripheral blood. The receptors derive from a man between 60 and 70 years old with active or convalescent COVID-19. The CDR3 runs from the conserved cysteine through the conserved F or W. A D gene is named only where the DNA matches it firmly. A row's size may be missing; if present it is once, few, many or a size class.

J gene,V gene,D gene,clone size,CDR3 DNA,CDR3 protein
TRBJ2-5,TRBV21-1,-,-,TGTGCCAGCAGCAAAGCCCCAGGTCAAGAGACCCAGTACTTC,CASSKAPGQETQYF
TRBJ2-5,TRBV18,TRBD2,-,TGTGCCAGCTCACCACCACTAGCGGGAGATGGAAAGACCCAGTACTTC,CASSPPLAGDGKTQYF
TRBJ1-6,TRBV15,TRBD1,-,TGTGCCACCAGCTTCGACAGGGGGCTTTCACCCCTCCACTTT,CATSFDRGLSPLHF
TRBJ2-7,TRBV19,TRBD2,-,TGTGCCAGTAGTATAGGGGGGACTAGCGGTACGGAGCAGTACTTC,CASSIGGTSGTEQYF
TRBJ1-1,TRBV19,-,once,TGTGCCAGTACAACAAGGGGGGGCGTGGACACTGAAGCTTTCTTT,CASTTRGGVDTEAFF
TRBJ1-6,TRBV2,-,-,TGTGCCAGCACCTCCCAGGGTCTGAATTCACCCCTCCACTTT,CASTSQGLNSPLHF
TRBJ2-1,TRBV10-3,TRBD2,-,TGTGCCATCAGTGGGAGCGGGAGTAAGCTCAATGAGCAGTTCTTC,CAISGSGSKLNEQFF
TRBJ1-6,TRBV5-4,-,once,TGTGCCAGCAGCCGAGGACATACGAGCTCCTATAATTCACCCCTCCACTTT,CASSRGHTSSYNSPLHF
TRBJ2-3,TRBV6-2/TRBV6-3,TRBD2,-,TGTGCCAGCAGTACCCCTGGTCGGGGGGGAGGGGATACGCAGTATTTT,CASSTPGRGGGDTQYF
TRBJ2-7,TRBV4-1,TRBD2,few,TGCGCCAGCGGACTTAGCGGGAGTCAGTCCTACGAGCAGTACTTC,CASGLSGSQSYEQYF
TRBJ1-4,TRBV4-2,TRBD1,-,TGTGCCAGCAGCCGTTACCCAGGGGGCACCGTGGGAGAAAAACTGTTTTTT,CASSRYPGGTVGEKLFF
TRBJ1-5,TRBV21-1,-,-,TGTGCCAGCAGACTAGGACAGGGGTCTCAGCCCCAGCATTTT,CASRLGQGSQPQHF
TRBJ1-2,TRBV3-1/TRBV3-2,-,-,TGTGCCAGCAGCCAAGGCCGATCACAGGGTAGCGTGGCGAATGGCTACACCTTC,CASSQGRSQGSVANGYTF
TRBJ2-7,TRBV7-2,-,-,TGTGCCAGCAGCCCCTTTGTACAGGGCAGCTACGAGCAGTACTTC,CASSPFVQGSYEQYF
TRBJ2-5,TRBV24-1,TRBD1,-,TGTGCCACCAGTGAGCCGACAGGGCGGCAAGAGACCCAGTACTTC,CATSEPTGRQETQYF
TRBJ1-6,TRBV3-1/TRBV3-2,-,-,TGTGCCAGCAGCCCGGCCTATAATTCACCCCTCCACTTT,CASSPAYNSPLHF
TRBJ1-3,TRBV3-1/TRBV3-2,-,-,TGTGCCAGCAGCCTCGGACGCCCGGGATCTGGAAACACCATATATTTT,CASSLGRPGSGNTIYF
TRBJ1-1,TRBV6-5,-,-,TGTGCCAGCAGTCGGGGGGCAACCCCGAACACTGAAGCTTTCTTT,CASSRGATPNTEAFF
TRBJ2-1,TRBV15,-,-,TGTGCCACCAGCAGAGTCGAGGCTAGCTCCTACAATGAGCAGTTCTTC,CATSRVEASSYNEQFF
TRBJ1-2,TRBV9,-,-,TGTGCCAGCAGCGTAGGTGTGGGGCAGGGCTACACCTTC,CASSVGVGQGYTF
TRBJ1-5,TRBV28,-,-,TGTGCCACCCAGGTCTCCAATCAGCCCCAGCATTTT,CATQVSNQPQHF
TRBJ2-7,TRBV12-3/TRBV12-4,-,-,TGTGCCAGCAGTTTAAAGCGGTCCTACGAGCAGTACTTC,CASSLKRSYEQYF